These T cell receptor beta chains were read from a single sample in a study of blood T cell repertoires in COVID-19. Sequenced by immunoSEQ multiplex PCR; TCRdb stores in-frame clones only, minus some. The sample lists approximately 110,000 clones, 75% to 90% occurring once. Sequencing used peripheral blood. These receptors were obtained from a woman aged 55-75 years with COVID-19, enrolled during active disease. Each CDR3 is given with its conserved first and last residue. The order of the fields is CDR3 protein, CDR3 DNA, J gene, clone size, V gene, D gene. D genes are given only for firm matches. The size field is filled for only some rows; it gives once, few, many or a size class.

CDR3 protein: CASSLLTGYSPLHF
CDR3 DNA: TGTGCCAGCAGCTTACTAACGGGATATTCACCCCTCCACTTT
J gene: TRBJ1-6
clone size: .
V gene: TRBV7-2
D gene: .

CDR3 protein: CASSQDFRGGGEQYF
CDR3 DNA: TGTGCCAGCAGCCAAGATTTTCGCGGGGGTGGAGAGCAGTACTTC
J gene: TRBJ2-7
clone size: once
V gene: TRBV4-2
D gene: TRBD2

CDR3 protein: CASTGFEGTNTEAFF
CDR3 DNA: TGCGCCAGCACCGGGTTTGAGGGTACGAACACTGAAGCTTTCTTT
J gene: TRBJ1-1
clone size: .
V gene: TRBV5-1
D gene: .

CDR3 protein: CASSARDRSYEQYF
CDR3 DNA: TGTGCCAGCAGCGCACGGGACAGGTCCTACGAGCAGTACTTC
J gene: TRBJ2-7
clone size: .
V gene: TRBV9
D gene: TRBD1

CDR3 protein: CASSIWTGADTEAFF
CDR3 DNA: TGTGCCAGTAGTATTTGGACAGGGGCGGACACTGAAGCTTTCTTT
J gene: TRBJ1-1
clone size: .
V gene: TRBV19
D gene: TRBD1

CDR3 protein: CASSQLITGNWADTQYF
CDR3 DNA: TGTGCCAGCAGCCAACTCATTACAGGGAATTGGGCAGATACGCAGTATTTT
J gene: TRBJ2-3
clone size: .
V gene: TRBV14
D gene: .

CDR3 protein: CASSLVRRHAGF
CDR3 DNA: TGTGCCAGCAGTTTAGTTCGTAGGCACGCAGGCTTC
J gene: TRBJ1-2
clone size: .
V gene: TRBV12-3/TRBV12-4
D gene: .

CDR3 protein: CAWSSQGTVPYNEQFF
CDR3 DNA: TGTGCCTGGAGTTCTCAAGGGACAGTGCCCTACAATGAGCAGTTCTTC
J gene: TRBJ2-1
clone size: .
V gene: TRBV30
D gene: TRBD1

CDR3 protein: CASGRTGAQYF
CDR3 DNA: TGTGCTAGTGGGCGGACTGGGGCCCAGTACTTC
J gene: TRBJ2-5
clone size: .
V gene: TRBV12-5
D gene: .

CDR3 protein: CATLPPGANYGYTF
CDR3 DNA: TGTGCCACTTTACCCCCAGGGGCTAACTATGGCTACACCTTC
J gene: TRBJ1-2
clone size: once
V gene: TRBV5-4
D gene: .

CDR3 protein: CASSSLASTDTQYF
CDR3 DNA: TGTGCCAGCAGTTCCCTGGCAAGCACAGATACGCAGTATTTT
J gene: TRBJ2-3
clone size: .
V gene: TRBV27
D gene: .

CDR3 protein: CASSQDGIWTEAFF
CDR3 DNA: TGCGCCAGCAGCCAAGACGGGATTTGGACTGAAGCTTTCTTT
J gene: TRBJ1-1
clone size: .
V gene: TRBV4-3
D gene: .

CDR3 protein: CASSPMYTDPGANVLTF
CDR3 DNA: TGTGCCAGCTCACCTATGTATACAGATCCTGGGGCCAACGTCCTGACTTTC
J gene: TRBJ2-6
clone size: .
V gene: TRBV18
D gene: .

CDR3 protein: CASSQQGPSYEQYF
CDR3 DNA: TGTGCCAGCAGCCAACAGGGTCCCTCCTACGAGCAGTACTTC
J gene: TRBJ2-7
clone size: .
V gene: TRBV3-1/TRBV3-2
D gene: .

CDR3 protein: CASLAGQGWGTEAFF
CDR3 DNA: TGTGCCAGCCTGGCAGGACAGGGGTGGGGCACTGAAGCTTTCTTT
J gene: TRBJ1-1
clone size: .
V gene: TRBV19
D gene: TRBD1

CDR3 protein: CASSLGTGTSYSNQPQHF
CDR3 DNA: TGTGCCAGCAGCTTAGGAACAGGGACTAGTTATAGCAATCAGCCCCAGCATTTT
J gene: TRBJ1-5
clone size: .
V gene: TRBV7-6
D gene: .

CDR3 protein: CASSEYISGGTQFF
CDR3 DNA: TGTGCCAGCAGTGAGTATATTAGCGGGGGCACGCAGTTCTTC
J gene: TRBJ2-1
clone size: .
V gene: TRBV2
D gene: TRBD2

CDR3 protein: CATGRRGADNSPLHF
CDR3 DNA: TGTGCCACGGGACGGCGGGGCGCGGATAATTCACCCCTCCACTTT
J gene: TRBJ1-6
clone size: .
V gene: TRBV19
D gene: .

CDR3 protein: CASSSQGNEKLFF
CDR3 DNA: TGTGCCAGCAGCTCCCAGGGAAATGAAAAACTGTTTTTT
J gene: TRBJ1-4
clone size: .
V gene: TRBV7-9
D gene: .

CDR3 protein: CASSLLAGRHPEAFF
CDR3 DNA: TGTGCCAGCAGCTTGCTCGCAGGGAGGCACCCTGAAGCTTTCTTT
J gene: TRBJ1-1
clone size: few
V gene: TRBV5-4
D gene: .

CDR3 protein: CASSVGGLDSPLHF
CDR3 DNA: TGTGCCAGCAGCGTAGGAGGCCTGGATTCACCCCTCCACTTT
J gene: TRBJ1-6
clone size: .
V gene: TRBV9
D gene: .

CDR3 protein: CASSLAGGGTDTQYF
CDR3 DNA: TGTGCCAGCAGTTTGGCGGGGGGCGGCACAGATACGCAGTATTTT
J gene: TRBJ2-3
clone size: .
V gene: TRBV28
D gene: TRBD2

CDR3 protein: CASSLGRVGGNTIYF
CDR3 DNA: TGTGCCAGCAGCTTAGGGAGGGTTGGAGGTAACACCATATATTTT
J gene: TRBJ1-3
clone size: .
V gene: TRBV7-2
D gene: .

CDR3 protein: CASSTDRAVGNQPQHF
CDR3 DNA: TGTGCCAGTAGTACGGACAGGGCCGTAGGCAATCAGCCCCAGCATTTT
J gene: TRBJ1-5
clone size: .
V gene: TRBV19
D gene: TRBD1

CDR3 protein: CASSYVRQTRAYGYTF
CDR3 DNA: TGTGCCAGCAGTTACGTTAGGCAGACTAGGGCCTATGGCTACACCTTC
J gene: TRBJ1-2
clone size: .
V gene: TRBV6-5
D gene: .

CDR3 protein: CASSQGFGVQETQYF
CDR3 DNA: TGCGCCAGCAGCCAAGGCTTTGGAGTTCAAGAGACCCAGTACTTC
J gene: TRBJ2-5
clone size: .
V gene: TRBV4-3
D gene: .

CDR3 protein: CASSQQRGNQETQYF
CDR3 DNA: TGCGCCAGCAGCCAACAGCGGGGGAACCAAGAGACCCAGTACTTC
J gene: TRBJ2-5
clone size: .
V gene: TRBV4-1
D gene: TRBD2

CDR3 protein: CASSSSTGERYGYTF
CDR3 DNA: .
J gene: TRBJ1-2
clone size: .
V gene: TRBV28
D gene: .

CDR3 protein: CASSPGRGTEAFF
CDR3 DNA: TGTGCCAGCAGCCCGGGTAGAGGCACTGAAGCTTTCTTT
J gene: TRBJ1-1
clone size: .
V gene: TRBV3-1/TRBV3-2
D gene: .

CDR3 protein: CASSSQTGFADTQYF
CDR3 DNA: TGTGCCAGCAGCTCACAGACAGGGTTCGCAGATACGCAGTATTTT
J gene: TRBJ2-3
clone size: .
V gene: TRBV7-9
D gene: TRBD1

CDR3 protein: CASSIGEAATYEQYF
CDR3 DNA: TGTGCCAGTAGTATAGGGGAGGCAGCCACCTACGAGCAGTACTTC
J gene: TRBJ2-7
clone size: .
V gene: TRBV19
D gene: .

CDR3 protein: CASTRDRGAEAFF
CDR3 DNA: TGTGCCAGCACCCGAGACAGGGGCGCTGAAGCTTTCTTT
J gene: TRBJ1-1
clone size: once
V gene: TRBV7-9
D gene: TRBD1

CDR3 protein: CASSGPGLEAFF
CDR3 DNA: TGTGCCAGCAGCGGGCCAGGGCTCGAAGCTTTCTTT
J gene: TRBJ1-1
clone size: .
V gene: TRBV2
D gene: .

CDR3 protein: CASGSGQSNYGYTF
CDR3 DNA: TGTGCTAGTGGTTCGGGACAGTCTAACTATGGCTACACCTTC
J gene: TRBJ1-2
clone size: once
V gene: TRBV12-5
D gene: TRBD1

CDR3 protein: CASSEASGGYIDTQYF
CDR3 DNA: TGTGCCAGCAGCGAGGCTAGCGGGGGATATATAGATACGCAGTATTTT
J gene: TRBJ2-3
clone size: .
V gene: TRBV9
D gene: TRBD2

CDR3 protein: CATSMEGRYTEAFF
CDR3 DNA: TGTGCCACCAGCATGGAGGGGAGGTACACTGAAGCTTTCTTT
J gene: TRBJ1-1
clone size: .
V gene: TRBV15
D gene: .

CDR3 protein: CASSETSGGYEQYF
CDR3 DNA: TGTGCCAGCAGTGAGACTAGCGGGGGGTACGAGCAGTACTTC
J gene: TRBJ2-7
clone size: .
V gene: TRBV2
D gene: TRBD2

CDR3 protein: CASSKLAGGGNEQFF
CDR3 DNA: TGTGCCAGCAGCAAACTAGCGGGGGGTGGTAATGAGCAGTTCTTC
J gene: TRBJ2-1
clone size: .
V gene: TRBV21-1
D gene: .

CDR3 protein: CASSSTDRDRRYYGYTF
CDR3 DNA: TGTGCCAGCAGCTCAACAGACCGGGACAGACGTTACTATGGCTACACCTTC
J gene: TRBJ1-2
clone size: .
V gene: TRBV14
D gene: TRBD1

CDR3 protein: CASGRGAGGDTQYF
CDR3 DNA: TGTGCCAGCGGACGGGGGGCGGGAGGAGATACGCAGTATTTT
J gene: TRBJ2-3
clone size: .
V gene: TRBV7-9
D gene: TRBD2

CDR3 protein: CASSSFDRVQEGYTF
CDR3 DNA: TGCGCCAGCAGCAGCTTCGACAGGGTGCAGGAAGGCTACACCTTC
J gene: TRBJ1-2
clone size: .
V gene: TRBV4-3
D gene: TRBD1